These 31 T cell receptor beta chains share one sample of origin, sequenced in a study of blood T cells in healthy people across ages. For the second PCR, which ran for roughly 7 to 11 cycles, a sample-barcoded 5' primer and a J-beta primer mix were used. TCRdb analysed the 5' RACE reads with MiXCR anew, one entry per CDR3 protein. The data show approximately 810,000 distinct CDR3 sequences, under 30% seen once. The sequencing input was blood. These receptor sequences come from a woman older than 75 in good health.

The V gene is TRBV10-2, the J gene TRBJ1-5; D not certain. Germline V gene lookup returns CDR1 WSHSY and CDR2 SAAADI. CDR3 length: 14 residues. Trimming stripped 7 bases from V and 7 bases from J, with 17 bases between. CDR3 region: CASTPGSKGQPQHF. CDR3 DNA sequence: TGCGCCAGCACTCCGGGGTCCAAAGGGCAGCCCCAGCATTTT.

The V gene is TRBV20-1, the J gene TRBJ1-6, with 11 nucleotides matching TRBD1. Trimming cost V 7 bases and J 9 bases; bases outside gene matches: 8. Looked up from germline, CDR1 is DFQATT and CDR2 is SNEGSKA (reference sequence). The CDR3 totals 14 residues. The CDR3 coding sequence is TGCAGTGTTATGGCGGGGACAGGGGGTTCACCCCTCCACTTT. Protein product: CSVMAGTGGSPLHF.

This clonotype was observed a handful of times. The genes are TRBV5-4 and TRBJ2-1, with D perhaps TRBD2 (6 bases). Germline V CDR1 and CDR2: SGHNT, YYREEE (reference sequence). This CDR3 has 13 residues. V lost 2 bases to trimming and J lost 6 bases, with 9 bases between them. CDR3 loop: CASSLPLANEQFF. In DNA form, the CDR3 reads TGTGCCAGCAGCTTACCACTAGCCAATGAGCAGTTCTTC.

This clonotype has at least ten counts. The rearrangement joins TRBV5-1 to TRBJ2-7; D may be TRBD1 (6 bases). V lost 0 bases and J lost 6, with 13 bases in between. CDR1 is SGHRS, CDR2 YFSETQ, per germline. This CDR3 has 14 amino acids. The CDR3 bases are TGCGCCAGCAGCTTGGATTGGGGGCCGGGCGAGCAGTACTTC. Its translation is CASSLDWGPGEQYF.

The chain combines TRBV29-1 with TRBJ2-7; perhaps TRBD2 as D (5 bases). Per the germline V gene, CDR1 is SQVTM and CDR2 is ANQGSEA. The V end lost 4 bases, the J end lost 0 bases, and 13 bases lay between the germline ends. CDR3 length equals 14 residues. Written as DNA, the CDR3 is TGCAGCGTTGGGCGGACTTCTGGCTCCTACGAGCAGTACTTC. Residues: CSVGRTSGSYEQYF.

Many counts were recorded for this clonotype. The chain uses TRBV20-1 and TRBJ2-4; D is tentatively TRBD1 or TRBD2 (6 bases each). V lost 1 base and J lost 4, with 11 bases in between. There are 14 residues in the CDR3. CDR1 and CDR2 (germline): DFQATT, SNEGSKA (reference sequence). CDR3 amino acids: CSARGGAGKNIQYF. The CDR3 DNA reads as TGCAGTGCTAGAGGGGGGGCTGGGAAAAACATTCAGTACTTC.

This clonotype was observed many times. The V and J genes are TRBV10-2 and TRBJ2-3; no definite D call. The CDR3 consists of 14 residues. V dropped 8 bases and J dropped 2 bases, with 14 bases sitting between them. The germline V gene has CDR1 WSHSY and CDR2 SAAADI. The CDR3: CASSGGQNTDTQYF. CDR3 bases: TGCGCCAGCTCCGGTGGGCAAAACACAGATACGCAGTATTTT.

The sample holds many counts of this clonotype. The V call is TRBV6-6, the J call TRBJ1-6; D not resolved. CDR1 is MNHNY and CDR2 is SVGAGI in the germline V gene (reference sequence). V lost 6 bases, J lost 14 bases, and 17 bases lay in between. The CDR3 consists of 13 residues. CDR3: CASRASSGGALHF. CDR3 sequence (DNA): TGTGCCAGCAGGGCCTCCTCGGGTGGAGCCCTCCACTTT.

The genes are TRBV7-9 and TRBJ2-4; D may be TRBD1 (6 bases). The J call is uncertain, as TRBJ2-7 better fits the DNA end. The germline V gene encodes CDR1 SEHNR and CDR2 FQNEAQ (reference sequence). The CDR3 has 14 amino acids. The CDR3, as DNA: TGTGCCAGCAGCTCATGGACAGTTGCCTACGAGCAGTACTTC. Translation: CASSSWTVAYEQYF.

The table lists this clonotype with a few counts. The gene calls are TRBV3-1 and TRBJ1-5; unclear D gene. Germline V CDR1 and CDR2: LGHDT, YNNKEL (reference sequence). Trimming took off 4 bases at V and 7 bases at J, with 11 bases between the two ends. The CDR3 is made up of 13 amino acids. CDR3 residues: CASSRGPGQPQHF. CDR3 nucleotides: TGTGCCAGCAGCCGAGGGCCGGGACAGCCCCAGCATTTT.

Concerning this clonotype: A single base separates this from a much larger clone, so it may be a read error. V and J are TRBV29-1 and TRBJ2-4, with D unresolved. The J call may be wrong; the DNA end is better matched by TRBJ2-7. The CDR3 is 12 residues long. The germline V gene encodes CDR1 SQVTM and CDR2 ANQGSEA. The CDR3 region is CSVESSYYEQYF. The CDR3 bases are TGCAGCGTTGAGAGCAGCTACTACGAGCAGTACTTC.

This clonotype was recorded at least ten times. This rearrangement joins TRBV7-2 to TRBJ1-6; 11 nucleotides match TRBD1. Per germline, CDR1 SGHTA and CDR2 FQGNSA. The CDR3 consists of 16 residues. V lost 5 bases to trimming and J lost 6 bases; unmatched junction nucleotides: 6. CDR3 DNA sequence: TGTGCCAGCAGCCGACGGACAGGGGGCTCTAATTCACCCCTCCACTTT. The encoded protein is CASSRRTGGSNSPLHF.

Points on this clonotype: This could be a read error, since a much larger clone is one nucleotide away. This chain joins TRBV7-2 and TRBJ2-5; 7 nucleotides line up with TRBD1. Germline CDR1 reads SGHTA; CDR2 reads FQGNSA. CDR3 length: 16 amino acids. The J segment lost 11 bases and the V segment lost 4 bases, leaving 19 bases of the junction unmatched. The CDR3 nucleotides read TGTGCCAGCAGCTCCAAAAGAACAGGGGCGACCTACGGGCAGTACTTC. Encoded protein: CASSSKRTGATYGQYF.

This clonotype was observed a few times. V and J are TRBV12-3 or TRBV12-4 and TRBJ2-4, with TRBD2 matching over 15 bases. J lost 3 bases, V lost 6 bases, and 6 bases had no gene match. This CDR3 region has 17 residues. The DNA for the CDR3 is TGTGCCAGCAGCGCCCGGACTAGCGGGAGGGACAAAAACATTCAGTACTTC. It translates to CASSARTSGRDKNIQYF.

The J gene is TRBJ2-1, the V gene TRBV21-1; TRBD2 is the table's D call and was not checked against the DNA. TRBV21-1 is deemed a pseudogene. The CDR3 loop spans 17 amino acids. The CDR3, as DNA: TGTGCCGGCAGCAATTATCTGGGCAGTCCTTCCTACAATGAGCAATTCTTC. Encoded protein: CAGSNYLGSPSYNEQFF.

This clonotype was found many times. The V and J genes are TRBV10-3 and TRBJ2-1; no firm D call. Germline V lookup: CDR1 ENHRY, CDR2 SYGVKD. The CDR3 consists of 11 residues. The ends were cut back, 4 bases at V and 5 bases at J, with 3 bases in the middle. The chain's CDR3 is CAISGDNEQFF. The CDR3 coding sequence is TGTGCCATCAGTGGGGACAATGAGCAGTTCTTC.

This clonotype occurred a few times. The chain has TRBV2 and TRBJ2-7, with D perhaps assigned TRBD1 or TRBD2 (6 bases each). This CDR3 comprises 15 residues. CDR1 is SNHLY, CDR2 FYNNEI, per germline. V was pared by 8 bases and J by 5 bases, with 22 bases between. This CDR3 reads CASGGTPLTLDEQYF. The CDR3 bases are TGTGCCAGCGGAGGGACACCGTTAACGTTGGACGAGCAGTACTTC. Drawing the rest from reference TRBV2 and TRBJ2-7, the complete variable domain is EPEVTQTPSHQVTQMGQEVILRCVPISNHLYFYWYRQILGQKVEFLVSFYNNEISEKSEIFDDQFSVERPDGSNFTLKIRSTKLEDSAMYFCASGGTPLTLDEQYFGPGTRLTVT.

This clonotype was detected many times. J is TRBJ1-2 and V is TRBV5-1; 10 bases agree with TRBD1. Per the germline V gene, CDR1 is SGHRS and CDR2 is YFSETQ. V lost 1 base to trimming and J lost 6 bases; unmatched junction nucleotides: 12. This CDR3 is 17 amino acids long. CDR3 loop: CASSLFTRGTGVHGYTF. The CDR3 DNA sequence: TGCGCCAGCAGCTTGTTCACTAGAGGGACAGGGGTTCATGGCTACACCTTC.

This clonotype has at least ten counts. The chain carries TRBV7-2 and TRBJ2-7; D tentatively fits TRBD1 or TRBD2 (5 bases each). This CDR3 contains 16 residues. In germline, CDR1 is SGHTA, CDR2 FQGNSA. The V and J ends lost 5 bases and 3 bases respectively, with 20 bases between them. The chain's CDR3 is CASSPRATPGSYEQYF. The CDR3 nucleotides are TGTGCCAGCAGCCCCCGGGCCACCCCAGGGAGCTACGAGCAGTACTTC. The full variable domain, in which reference TRBV7-2 and TRBJ2-7 provide the parts outside the CDR3, is GAGVSQSPSNKVTEKGKDVELRCDPISGHTALYWYRQSLGQGLEFLIYFQGNSAPDKSGLPSDRFSAERTGGSVSTLTIQRTQQEDSAVYLCASSPRATPGSYEQYFGPGTRLTVT.

The genes are TRBV7-2 and TRBJ2-2; perhaps TRBD2 as D (6 bases). CDR1 SGHTA and CDR2 FQGNSA come from the germline V gene. This CDR3 is 17 amino acids long. V lost 1 base and J 5 bases, leaving 17 bases between the germline ends. The CDR3 DNA is TGTGCCAGCAGCTTAGGGTCAGCCGGGGGAGGAACCGGGGAGCTGTTTTTT. Its translation is CASSLGSAGGGTGELFF. Supplemented by reference TRBV7-2 and TRBJ2-2, the full variable domain reads GAGVSQSPSNKVTEKGKDVELRCDPISGHTALYWYRQSLGQGLEFLIYFQGNSAPDKSGLPSDRFSAERTGGSVSTLTIQRTQQEDSAVYLCASSLGSAGGGTGELFFGEGSRLTVL.

This clonotype has a count of ten or more. V usage is TRBV7-6 and J usage is TRBJ2-1; D is possibly TRBD1 (6 bases). V was shortened by 0 bases and J by 13 bases, with 10 bases between the two germline ends. This CDR3 has 12 amino acids. Germline V gene sequence: CDR1 SGHVS, CDR2 FNYEAQ. As DNA, the CDR3 is TGTGCCAGCAGCTTAGCTTCAGGGGACCAGTTCTTC. The encoded protein is CASSLASGDQFF.

Notes on this clonotype: A much larger clone lies one base from this, so it may be a read error. The chain links TRBV20-1 to TRBJ1-1; TRBD2 aligns across 12 bases. The end of the DNA is better explained by TRBJ2-3, so the J call may be wrong. This CDR3 is built from 16 residues. Per the germline V gene, CDR1 is DFQATT and CDR2 is SNEGSKA (reference sequence). CDR3 nucleotides: TGCAGTGCCCCGAGCCCCACTAGCGGGGGGAAAGATGCGCAGTATTTT. Protein sequence: CSAPSPTSGGKDAQYF.

This clonotype was recorded a few times. V and J are TRBV7-2 and TRBJ1-2; the D gene is possibly TRBD1 (6 bases). The germline CDR1 and CDR2 sequences are SGHTA and FQGNSA. CDR3 length equals 17 residues. V gave up 3 bases and J gave up 5 bases, with 22 bases separating them. CDR3: CASSFWSGGRSRYGYTF. CDR3 coding DNA: TGTGCCAGCAGCTTTTGGAGCGGGGGGCGCTCTAGATATGGCTACACCTTC.

In this sample, this clonotype turned up many times. The chain is built from TRBV3-1 and TRBJ2-3, with D possibly TRBD1 on 6 matching bases. Germline CDR1 reads LGHDT; CDR2 reads YNNKEL (reference sequence). The CDR3 extends over 15 amino acids. V was pared by 1 base and J by 0 bases, with 8 bases between. This CDR3 reads CASSQVQGSTDTQYF. CDR3 sequence (DNA): TGTGCCAGCAGCCAAGTACAGGGAAGCACAGATACGCAGTATTTT.

The chain is built from TRBV7-2 and TRBJ1-2; TRBD1 matches 12 bases. Looked up from germline, CDR1 is SGHTA and CDR2 is FQGNSA. V lost 5 bases and J lost 1; bases outside the gene matches: 8. The CDR3 is 17 residues long. The CDR3 loop is CASSEPGQGALNYGYTF. The CDR3 DNA is TGTGCCAGCAGCGAGCCGGGACAGGGGGCGCTTAACTATGGCTACACCTTC. The entire variable domain, with the rest obtained from reference TRBV7-2 and TRBJ1-2, is as follows: GAGVSQSPSNKVTEKGKDVELRCDPISGHTALYWYRQSLGQGLEFLIYFQGNSAPDKSGLPSDRFSAERTGGSVSTLTIQRTQQEDSAVYLCASSEPGQGALNYGYTFGSGTRLTVV.

The chain recombines TRBV28 with TRBJ1-1, with D tentatively TRBD1 (5 bases). The length of the CDR3 is 14 residues. Trimming pared 5 bases from V and 1 base from J, leaving 11 bases between. Germline assignment: CDR1 MDHEN and CDR2 SYDVKM. CDR3 nucleotides: TGTGCCAGCAGTCCCCGGGACTGGAACACTGAAGCTTTCTTT. Translated: CASSPRDWNTEAFF.

Ten or more counts support this clonotype. V is TRBV7-8 and J is TRBJ2-1; possibly TRBD1 or TRBD2 for D (6 bases each). The CDR3 covers 15 residues. V lost 5 bases and J 7 bases, leaving 18 bases between the germline ends. Germline CDR1 SGHVS, CDR2 FQNEAQ. The CDR3 region is CASSETQGRRNEQFF. In DNA, the CDR3 is TGTGCCAGCAGCGAGACGCAGGGGAGGAGGAATGAGCAGTTCTTC. Full variable domain (outside the CDR3, taken from reference TRBV7-8 and TRBJ2-1): GAGVSQSPRYKVAKRGQDVALRCDPISGHVSLFWYQQALGQGPEFLTYFQNEAQLDKSGLPSDRFFAERPEGSVSTLKIQRTQQEDSAVYLCASSETQGRRNEQFFGPGTRLTVL.

The chain carries TRBV5-1 and TRBJ1-2; D unclear. CDR1 SGHRS and CDR2 YFSETQ come from the germline V gene. The CDR3 runs 13 residues. Trimming took off 0 bases at V and 8 bases at J, with 11 bases between the two ends. CDR3 sequence (DNA): TGCGCCAGCAGCTTGGTTGAAAGGAGCGGCTACACCTTC. It specifies CASSLVERSGYTF.

This clonotype was observed at least ten times. V usage is TRBV2 and J usage is TRBJ2-3; D could derive from TRBD1 or TRBD2 (5 bases each). The ends were cut back, 5 bases at V and 8 bases at J, with 14 bases in the middle. Germline CDR1 reads SNHLY; CDR2 reads FYNNEI. This CDR3 is built from 13 residues. In DNA, the CDR3 is TGTGCCAGCAGTTTAGACAGCGGAGTTACGCAGTATTTT. Translated: CASSLDSGVTQYF.

The rearrangement links TRBV18 to TRBJ2-4, with D perhaps matching TRBD1 (5 bases). The V gene lost 3 bases and the J gene lost 8 bases, with 11 bases spanning the gap. Germline lookup yields CDR1 KGHSH and CDR2 LQKENI. This CDR3 is built from 13 residues. The chain's CDR3 is CASSPFRVDIQYF. The CDR3 nucleotides are TGTGCCAGCTCACCCTTCAGGGTGGACATTCAGTACTTC. The whole variable domain, filled in from reference TRBV18 and TRBJ2-4, reads NAGVMQNPRHLVRRRGQEARLRCSPMKGHSHVYWYRQLPEEGLKFMVYLQKENIIDESGMPKERFSAEFPKEGPSILRIQQVVRGDSAAYFCASSPFRVDIQYFGAGTRLSVL.

This clonotype was counted once. CDR3 sequence: CASSERTGTGIRESLGKVQYF. In nucleotides, the CDR3 is TGTGCCAGCAGCGAGCGTACCGGGACAGGGATCCGAGAAAGCCTGGGAAAAGTTCAGTACTTC. This chain links TRBV7-8 with TRBJ2-4; 9 nucleotides match TRBD1. V was pared by 5 bases and J by 11 bases, with 31 bases of the junction left unmatched. The CDR3 spans 21 residues. Germline V gene data show CDR1 as SGHVS and CDR2 as FQNEAQ.